This T cell receptor beta chain was recorded in a study of tumor and adjacent non-tumor tissue in lung cancer. Study-wide points: Tumor tissue had significantly higher TCR diversity than normal lung.

The template was RNA from unsorted bulk tissue. TCRbeta libraries were built with three rounds of nested PCR, modified from ARM-PCR. From the multiplex PCR reads, TCRdb called clonotypes with MiXCR, one entry per CDR3 protein. The sample shows 120,000 or so distinct CDR3 sequences, 66% of them seen only once. This CDR3 comprises 15 residues. Looked up from germline, CDR1 is LGHNA and CDR2 is YSLEER. This clonotype was seen a few times. Its specificity is unknown. The junction does not match germline at one end; this may be a read error. The chain couples TRBV4-3 to TRBJ2-5; D assignment may be TRBD1 or TRBD2 (5 bases each). Sample: lung tumor tissue. This TCR came from a man aged 30 to 39 with non-small cell lung cancer. The CDR3 sequence: CASSQTRGGQETQYF. CDR3 nucleotides: TGTGCCAGCAGCCAAACCCGGGGCGGACAAGAGACCCAGTACTTC.